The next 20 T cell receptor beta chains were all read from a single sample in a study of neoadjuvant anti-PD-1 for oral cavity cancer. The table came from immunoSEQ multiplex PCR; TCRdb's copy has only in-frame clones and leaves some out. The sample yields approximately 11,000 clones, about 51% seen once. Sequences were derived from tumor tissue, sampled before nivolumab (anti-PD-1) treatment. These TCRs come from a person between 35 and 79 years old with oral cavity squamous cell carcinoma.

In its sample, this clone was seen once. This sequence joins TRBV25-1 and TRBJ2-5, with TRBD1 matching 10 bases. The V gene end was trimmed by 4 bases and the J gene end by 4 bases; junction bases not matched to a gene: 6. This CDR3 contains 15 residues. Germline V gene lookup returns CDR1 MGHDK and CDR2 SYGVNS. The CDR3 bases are TGTGCCAGCAGTGCCGACAGGGGGCTGGGAGAGACCCAGTACTTC. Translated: CASSADRGLGETQYF.

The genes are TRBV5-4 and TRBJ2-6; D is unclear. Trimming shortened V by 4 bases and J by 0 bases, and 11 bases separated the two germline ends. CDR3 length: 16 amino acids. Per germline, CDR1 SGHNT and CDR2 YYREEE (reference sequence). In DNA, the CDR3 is TGTGCCAGCAGCCAAGATCAAAACTCTGGGGCCAACGTCCTGACTTTC. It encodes CASSQDQNSGANVLTF.

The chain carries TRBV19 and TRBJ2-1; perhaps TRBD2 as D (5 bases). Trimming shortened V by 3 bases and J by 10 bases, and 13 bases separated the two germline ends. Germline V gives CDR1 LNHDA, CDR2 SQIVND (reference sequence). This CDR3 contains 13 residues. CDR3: CASSMGVTGEQFF. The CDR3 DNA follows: TGTGCCAGTAGTATGGGAGTAACGGGGGAGCAGTTCTTC.

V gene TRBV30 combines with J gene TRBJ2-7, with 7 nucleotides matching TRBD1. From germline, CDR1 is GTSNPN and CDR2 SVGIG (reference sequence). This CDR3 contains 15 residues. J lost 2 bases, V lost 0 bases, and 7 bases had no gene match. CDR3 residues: CAWSVRPTGAYEQYF. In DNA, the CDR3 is TGTGCCTGGAGTGTACGGCCCACAGGGGCCTACGAGCAGTACTTC.

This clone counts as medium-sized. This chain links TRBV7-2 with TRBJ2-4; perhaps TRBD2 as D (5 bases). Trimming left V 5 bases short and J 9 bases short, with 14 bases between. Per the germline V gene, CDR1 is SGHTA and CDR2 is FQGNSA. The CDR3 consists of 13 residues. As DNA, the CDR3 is TGTGCCAGCAGCGTCGGAAGTACTAGCATTCAGTACTTC. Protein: CASSVGSTSIQYF.

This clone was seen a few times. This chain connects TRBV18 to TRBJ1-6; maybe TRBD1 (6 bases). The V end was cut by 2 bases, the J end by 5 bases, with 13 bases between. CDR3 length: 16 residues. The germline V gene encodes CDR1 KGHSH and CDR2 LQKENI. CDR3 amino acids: CASSPGAGVNNSPLHF. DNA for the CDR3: TGTGCCAGCTCACCAGGGGCAGGGGTGAATAATTCACCCCTCCACTTT.

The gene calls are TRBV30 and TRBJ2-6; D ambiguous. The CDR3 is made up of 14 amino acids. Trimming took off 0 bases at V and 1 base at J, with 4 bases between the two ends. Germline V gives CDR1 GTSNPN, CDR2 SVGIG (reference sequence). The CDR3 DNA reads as TGTGCCTGGAGTGTACGGTCTGGGGCCAACGTCCTGACTTTC. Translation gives CAWSVRSGANVLTF.

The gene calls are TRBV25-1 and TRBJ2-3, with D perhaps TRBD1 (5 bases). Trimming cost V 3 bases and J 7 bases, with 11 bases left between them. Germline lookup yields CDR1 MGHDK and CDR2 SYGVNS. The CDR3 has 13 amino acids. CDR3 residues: CASSEQGFNTQYF. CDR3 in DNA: TGTGCCAGCAGTGAGCAGGGTTTTAATACGCAGTATTTT.

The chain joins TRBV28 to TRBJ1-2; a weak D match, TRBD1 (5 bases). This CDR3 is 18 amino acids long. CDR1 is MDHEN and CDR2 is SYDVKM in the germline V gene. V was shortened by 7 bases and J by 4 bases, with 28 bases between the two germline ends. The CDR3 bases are TGTGCCAGCACCGAAATACGCTCTTCAGGGTTACTCGGCTATGGCTACACCTTC. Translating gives CASTEIRSSGLLGYGYTF.

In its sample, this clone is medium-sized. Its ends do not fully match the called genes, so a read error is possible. The CDR3 is CASNEPGGGNQPQHF. Here the CDR3 DNA reads TGTGCCAGCAATGAACCGGGAGGAGGCAATCAGCCCCAGCATTTT. This chain connects TRBV6-1 to TRBJ1-5; D not certain. CDR1 is MNHNS and CDR2 is SASEGT in the germline V gene. CDR3 length: 15 residues.

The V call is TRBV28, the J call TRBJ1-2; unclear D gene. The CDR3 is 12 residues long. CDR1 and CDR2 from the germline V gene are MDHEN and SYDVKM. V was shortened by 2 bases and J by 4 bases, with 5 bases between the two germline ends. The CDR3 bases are TGTGCCAGCAGTTTAAGGTCCTATGGCTACACCTTC. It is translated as CASSLRSYGYTF.

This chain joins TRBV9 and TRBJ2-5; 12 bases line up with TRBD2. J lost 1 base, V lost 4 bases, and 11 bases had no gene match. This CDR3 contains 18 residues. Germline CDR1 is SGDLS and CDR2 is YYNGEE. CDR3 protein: CASSPLASGGVSQETQYF. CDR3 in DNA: TGTGCCAGCAGCCCTCTCGCTAGCGGGGGGGTCTCCCAAGAGACCCAGTACTTC.

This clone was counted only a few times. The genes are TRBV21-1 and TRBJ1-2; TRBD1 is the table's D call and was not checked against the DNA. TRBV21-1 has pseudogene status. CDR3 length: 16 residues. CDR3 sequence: CASSLIEGDLNYGYTF. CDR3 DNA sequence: TGTGCCAGCAGCCTGATCGAGGGGGATCTTAACTATGGCTACACCTTC.

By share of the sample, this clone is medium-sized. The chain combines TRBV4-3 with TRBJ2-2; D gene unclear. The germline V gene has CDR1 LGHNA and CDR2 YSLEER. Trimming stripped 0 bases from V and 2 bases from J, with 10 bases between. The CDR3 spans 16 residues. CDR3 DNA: TGCGCCAGCAGCCAAGATACGGGCCACAACACCGGGGAGCTGTTTTTT. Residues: CASSQDTGHNTGELFF.

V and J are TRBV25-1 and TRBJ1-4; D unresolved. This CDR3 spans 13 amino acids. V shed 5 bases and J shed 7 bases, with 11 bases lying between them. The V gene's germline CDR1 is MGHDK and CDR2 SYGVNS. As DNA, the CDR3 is TGTGCCAGCAGTAAGAAGGTCGGTGAAAAACTGTTTTTT. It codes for CASSKKVGEKLFF.

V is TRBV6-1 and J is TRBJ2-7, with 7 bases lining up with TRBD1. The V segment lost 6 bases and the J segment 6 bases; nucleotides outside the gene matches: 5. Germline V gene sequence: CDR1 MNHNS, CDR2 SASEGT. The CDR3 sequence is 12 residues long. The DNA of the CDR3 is TGTGCCAGCAGGACAGGGTTTTCCGAGCAGTACTTC. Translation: CASRTGFSEQYF.

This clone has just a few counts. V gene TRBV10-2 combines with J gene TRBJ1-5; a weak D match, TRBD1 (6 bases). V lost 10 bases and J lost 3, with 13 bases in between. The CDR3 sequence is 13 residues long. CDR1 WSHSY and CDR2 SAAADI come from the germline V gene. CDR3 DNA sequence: TGCGCCACCGATGACAGGAACAATCAGCCCCAGCATTTT. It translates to CATDDRNNQPQHF.

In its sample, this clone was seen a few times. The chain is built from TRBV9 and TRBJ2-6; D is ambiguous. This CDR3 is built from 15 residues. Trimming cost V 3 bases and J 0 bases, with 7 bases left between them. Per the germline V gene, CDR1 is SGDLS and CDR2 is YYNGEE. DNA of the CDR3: TGTGCCAGCAGCGCCCCGGGCTCTGGGGCCAACGTCCTGACTTTC. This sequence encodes CASSAPGSGANVLTF.

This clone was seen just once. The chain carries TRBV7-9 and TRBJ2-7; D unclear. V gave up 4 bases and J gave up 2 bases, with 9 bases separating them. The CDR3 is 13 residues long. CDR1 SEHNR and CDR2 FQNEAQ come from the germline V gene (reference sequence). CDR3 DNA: TGTGCCAGCAGCTCTAGTGGGGCCTACGAGCAGTACTTC. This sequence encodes CASSSSGAYEQYF. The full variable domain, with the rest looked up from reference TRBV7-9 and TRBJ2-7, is DTGVSQNPRHKITKRGQNVTFRCDPISEHNRLYWYRQTLGQGPEFLTYFQNEAQLEKSRLLSDRFSAERPKGSFSTLEIQRTEQGDSAMYLCASSSSGAYEQYFGPGTRLTVT.

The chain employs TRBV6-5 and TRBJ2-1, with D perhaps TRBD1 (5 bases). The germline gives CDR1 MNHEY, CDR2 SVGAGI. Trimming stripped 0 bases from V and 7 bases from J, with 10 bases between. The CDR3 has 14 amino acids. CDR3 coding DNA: TGTGCCAGCAGTTACTCGGGGCCACGAAATGAGCAGTTCTTC. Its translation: CASSYSGPRNEQFF.